These 5 T cell receptor beta chains originate from one sample sequenced in a study of spatial heterogeneity in lung cancer. TCRdb fed the 5' RACE reads into MiXCR, producing one record per CDR3 protein. The table lists around 75,000 distinct CDR3 sequences, 13% of them singletons, with roughly 6.9% in the top ten. Time point meaning: sample taken at primary tumor resection. No cells were sorted before sequencing. The whole RNA sequenced was extracted from tumor, nontumor lung or frozen PBMC. The sequenced sample was PBMCs, obtained at surgery. These TCRs come from a male donor with early-stage non-small cell lung cancer.

The rearrangement joins TRBV20-1 to TRBJ1-1, with a possible D match to TRBD1 (5 bases). This CDR3 contains 14 residues. V lost 3 bases, J lost 3 bases, and 14 bases lay in between. Germline-derived CDR1 and CDR2 are DFQATT and SNEGSKA (reference sequence). The CDR3 sequence: CSARRGSRDTEAFF. In DNA, the CDR3 is TGCAGTGCTAGGCGGGGATCCAGGGACACTGAAGCTTTCTTT.

This sequence joins TRBV6-1 and TRBJ1-1; D ambiguous. V was pared by 4 bases and J by 1 base, with 10 bases between. The germline CDR1 and CDR2 sequences are MNHNS and SASEGT. This CDR3 has 14 residues. CDR3 bases: TGTGCCAGCAGTGCTGTCTTAGGGAACACTGAAGCTTTCTTT. Its translation: CASSAVLGNTEAFF.

A note on this clonotype: This may stem from a read error, because a much larger clone lies one nucleotide away. The chain couples TRBV29-1 to TRBJ2-3; TRBD1 might be the D (5 bases). The end of the DNA fits TRBJ1-5 better, so the J call may be wrong. There are 14 residues in the CDR3. Germline V gene data show CDR1 as SQVTM and CDR2 as ANQGSEA. The CDR3 DNA follows: TGCAGCGTTGTGCGGGGGTTTAGCACAGATACGCAGCATTTT. It translates to CSVVRGFSTDTQHF.

This clonotype appeared a few times. The chain uses TRBV5-1 and TRBJ1-1; 7 positions match TRBD1. Germline lookup yields CDR1 SGHRS and CDR2 YFSETQ. The CDR3 runs 15 residues. J lost 1 base, V lost 0 bases, and 3 bases had no gene match. Here the CDR3 DNA reads TGCGCCAGCAGCTTGGGGACAGGTAGGAACACTGAAGCTTTCTTT. It specifies CASSLGTGRNTEAFF.

This clonotype was counted ten times or more. The J gene is TRBJ2-5, the V gene TRBV9; maybe TRBD1 (6 bases). V was trimmed by 4 bases and J by 5 bases, leaving 15 bases between them. The CDR3 has 14 amino acids. CDR1 and CDR2 (germline): SGDLS, YYNGEE. The CDR3 reads CASSQGSDAETQYF. The CDR3 DNA follows: TGTGCCAGCAGCCAGGGGTCGGATGCGGAGACCCAGTACTTC.